Given below is one T cell receptor beta chain in context. Clones were sequenced by immunoSEQ multiplex PCR, and TCRdb holds only the in-frame ones, with some missing. The sample shows around 130,000 clones, approximately 86% of them seen only once. The CDR3 totals 13 residues. The ends were cut back, 3 bases at V and 7 bases at J, with 15 bases in the middle. In germline, CDR1 is DFQATT, CDR2 SNEGSKA (reference sequence). The data stem from a study of T cell responses to AZD1222 COVID-19 vaccine. Sequenced here: peripheral blood, sampled on day 0 of AZD1222 vaccination. J is TRBJ1-2 and V is TRBV20-1, with D possibly being TRBD1 (6 bases). The source is an adult in good health. The DNA of the CDR3 is TGCAGTGCTAGTCTCCCAGGGGAGAGTGGCTACACCTTC. This translates into CSASLPGESGYTF.